This T cell receptor beta chain emerged from a study of blood T cell repertoires in COVID-19. About the research overall: PBMCs, B-cell-depleted T cells, or T cells provided the cDNA or gDNA that made up the material.

TCRdb's copy holds only in-frame clones and misses some; the assay was immunoSEQ multiplex PCR. The data contain tens of thousands of clones, 73% of them singletons. Germline values: CDR1 MNHEY, CDR2 SMNVEV (reference sequence). The CDR3 spans 15 residues. V gave up 6 bases and J gave up 7 bases, with 18 bases separating them. The material sequenced was peripheral blood. The chain carries TRBV27 and TRBJ2-2, with a tentative D call TRBD1 (7 bases). This TCR was recovered from an older woman with acute or convalescent COVID-19. As DNA, the CDR3 is TGTGCCAGCAGGGGGGGACAGACCTTAGGCGGGGAGCTGTTTTTT. Translated, it gives CASRGGQTLGGELFF.